This T cell receptor beta chain emerged from a study of T cells in Graves' hyperthyroidism and ophthalmopathy. Study background: The authors collected peripheral blood at initial diagnosis, before any treatment.

Amplification of TCR beta CDR3 regions was performed using RNA transcripts as template. Primed by the HTBI set, a first-round RT-PCR was run on the TCR CDR3. TCRdb fed the multiplex PCR reads into MiXCR, producing one record per CDR3 protein. The sample has almost 600,000 distinct CDR3 sequences; about 14% are singletons. Recently diagnosed hyperthyroidism of less than 2 months' duration affected patients aged 18 to 65. The diagnostic basis comprised clinical symptoms, serum thyroxine and TRAb, thyroid ultrasound and orbital computed tomography. This clonotype was observed many times. The material sequenced was blood. This TCR came from a woman between 25 and 40 years old with Graves' hyperthyroidism that later progressed to Graves' ophthalmopathy.

The CDR3, as DNA: TGTGCCGTGGGCCTAGCGGGGACCTACGAGCAGTACTTC. Its translation: CAVGLAGTYEQYF. The rearrangement joins TRBV2 to TRBJ2-7; 9 nucleotides line up with TRBD2. Germline CDR1 SNHLY, CDR2 FYNNEI. The CDR3 has 13 residues. V shed 11 bases, J shed 2 bases, and the junction held 7 bases outside the gene matches.